The 27 T cell receptor beta chains reported below all come from one sample, sequenced in a study of blood T cell repertoires in COVID-19. Sequenced by immunoSEQ multiplex PCR; TCRdb stores in-frame clones only, minus some. This table has 250,000 to 300,000 clones, more than 85% appearing once. Source material: peripheral blood. The receptors shown here come from a woman in her twenties or thirties with COVID-19, enrolled during active disease.

This clone was observed a handful of times. CDR3 residues: CASSGQGAQQETQYF. CDR3 coding DNA: TGCGCCAGCAGCGGTCAGGGGGCGCAGCAAGAGACCCAGTACTTC. The chain uses TRBV5-1 and TRBJ2-5, with TRBD1 identical over 8 bases. Losses at the gene ends were 4 bases for V and 2 bases for J; bases not matched to a gene: 7. Per germline, CDR1 SGHRS and CDR2 YFSETQ. The CDR3 extends over 15 amino acids.

The V call is TRBV19, the J call TRBJ2-1, with 11 bases lining up with TRBD2. The length of the CDR3 is 17 residues. Per germline, CDR1 LNHDA and CDR2 SQIVND (reference sequence). V shed 0 bases, J shed 7 bases, and the junction held 8 bases outside the gene matches. CDR3 nucleotides: TGTGCCAGTAGTATAGATCTATTGGGACTAGCGGAAAATGAGCAGTTCTTC. Its translation is CASSIDLLGLAENEQFF.

This clone has more than one count but fewer than ten. The J gene is TRBJ1-6, the V gene TRBV9; D not certain. This CDR3 spans 13 amino acids. V dropped 5 bases and J dropped 8 bases, with 11 bases sitting between them. From germline, CDR1 is SGDLS and CDR2 YYNGEE. The CDR3 reads CASRRDLDSPLHF. CDR3 bases: TGTGCCAGCAGGAGGGATTTGGATTCACCCCTCCACTTT.

The chain carries TRBV5-1 and TRBJ1-1; TRBD1 agrees at 7 bases. V was pared by 4 bases and J by 0 bases, with 9 bases of the junction left unmatched. The length of the CDR3 is 16 residues. The germline V gene encodes CDR1 SGHRS and CDR2 YFSETQ. This CDR3 reads CASSREGQPMNTEAFF. In nucleotides, the CDR3 is TGCGCCAGCAGCCGAGAGGGACAGCCTATGAACACTGAAGCTTTCTTT.

The chain links TRBV12-3 or TRBV12-4 to TRBJ1-5; possibly TRBD1 for D (5 bases). The CDR3 runs 13 residues. The germline V and J ends were trimmed by 5 bases and 4 bases, with 9 bases remaining between them. The CDR3 region is CASSHRQNQPQHF. The CDR3, as DNA: TGTGCCAGCAGTCACCGACAGAATCAGCCCCAGCATTTT.

The chain has TRBV3-1 (or the pseudogene TRBV3-2) and TRBJ2-7; no reliable D call. Trimming took off 2 bases at V and 3 bases at J, with 5 bases between the two ends. Per the germline V gene, CDR1 is LGHDT and CDR2 is YNNKEL (reference sequence). The CDR3 totals 12 residues. The CDR3 here is CASSQLVYEQYF. Here the CDR3 DNA reads TGTGCCAGCAGCCAATTAGTCTACGAGCAGTACTTC.

This chain links TRBV30 with TRBJ2-2, with TRBD1 identical over 8 bases. This CDR3 has 15 amino acids. Germline assignment: CDR1 GTSNPN and CDR2 SVGIG (reference sequence). Trimming cost V 4 bases and J 4 bases; bases outside gene matches: 8. CDR3 protein: CAWTGDRRGTGELFF. The CDR3 region has the DNA TGTGCCTGGACGGGGGACAGGAGAGGCACCGGGGAGCTGTTTTTT.

The rearrangement links TRBV3-1 (or the pseudogene TRBV3-2) to TRBJ2-2; TRBD1 aligns across 12 bases. CDR3 length: 17 amino acids. Germline CDR1 and CDR2: LGHDT and YNNKEL (reference sequence). After removal of 4 bases from V and 5 bases from J, the junction contained 8 bases not matched to a gene. CDR3 bases: TGTGCCAGCAGCCCCGGGACAGGGGGCGAGAGGACCGGGGAGCTGTTTTTT. It codes for CASSPGTGGERTGELFF.

This clone was seen a single time. The genes are TRBV27 and TRBJ1-2; TRBD1 agrees at 9 bases. Germline trimming cut 8 bases from V and 4 bases from J; bases unmatched to any gene: 11. The germline CDR1 and CDR2 sequences are MNHEY and SMNVEV (reference sequence). The length of the CDR3 is 15 residues. CDR3 coding DNA: TGTGCCAGCCCCCTACAGGGGGCTGTAAGCTATGGCTACACCTTC. Its protein is CASPLQGAVSYGYTF.

The chain carries TRBV18 and TRBJ1-3, with no clear D. This CDR3 spans 17 amino acids. V lost 3 bases and J lost 0, with 15 bases in between. From germline, CDR1 is KGHSH and CDR2 LQKENI. The DNA of the CDR3 is TGTGCCAGCTCACCTCTTCCGACTGCTAACTCTGGAAACACCATATATTTT. Amino acid sequence: CASSPLPTANSGNTIYF.

The chain joins TRBV7-2 to TRBJ1-4, with TRBD1 matching over 8 bases. The CDR3 has 14 amino acids. CDR1 is SGHTA and CDR2 is FQGNSA in the germline V gene. The V and J ends lost 6 bases and 5 bases, in that order; junction bases with no gene match: 5. This chain's CDR3 is CASSFGQGNEKLFF. The CDR3 DNA sequence: TGTGCCAGCAGTTTCGGACAGGGAAATGAAAAACTGTTTTTT. The full variable domain, with the rest looked up from reference TRBV7-2 and TRBJ1-4, is GAGVSQSPSNKVTEKGKDVELRCDPISGHTALYWYRQSLGQGLEFLIYFQGNSAPDKSGLPSDRFSAERTGGSVSTLTIQRTQQEDSAVYLCASSFGQGNEKLFFGSGTQLSVL.

This chain connects TRBV14 to TRBJ1-2; D possibly corresponds to TRBD1 (6 bases). The CDR3 consists of 16 residues. Looked up from germline, CDR1 is SGHDN and CDR2 is FVKESK. Trimming left V 1 base short and J 3 bases short, with 15 bases between. The CDR3 region has the DNA TGTGCCAGCAGCCAAGTCACAGGGAAGAGGGACTATGGCTACACCTTC. It translates to CASSQVTGKRDYGYTF.

The CDR3 nucleotides read TGCGCCAGCAGCGATTTAAGGACAGGGGGCCATATAGACGTCATGAAGAATGAGCAGTTCTTC. This codes for CASSDLRTGGHIDVMKNEQFF. The chain carries TRBV5-1 and TRBJ2-1; 11 bases are a match to TRBD1. Germline V lookup: CDR1 SGHRS, CDR2 YFSETQ. V lost 4 bases to trimming and J lost 7 bases; unmatched junction nucleotides: 25. The CDR3 runs 21 residues.

J is TRBJ2-7 and V is TRBV27; D call uncertain. Germline lookup yields CDR1 MNHEY and CDR2 SMNVEV (reference sequence). V lost 2 bases and J lost 3, with 11 bases in between. The length of the CDR3 is 14 residues. In DNA, the CDR3 is TGTGCCAGCAGTTTAGAGAGGAATGGCTACGAGCAGTACTTC. Translation gives CASSLERNGYEQYF.

The V call is TRBV18, the J call TRBJ2-2; D not certain. V gave up 3 bases and J gave up 2 bases, with 4 bases separating them. The germline CDR1 and CDR2 sequences are KGHSH and LQKENI. The CDR3 consists of 13 residues. CDR3 in DNA: TGTGCCAGCTCACCCGTTAACACCGGGGAGCTGTTTTTT. Its protein is CASSPVNTGELFF.

The chain joins TRBV5-6 to TRBJ2-7; TRBD1 agrees at 7 bases. Germline V lookup: CDR1 SGHDT, CDR2 YYEEEE. The CDR3 extends over 14 amino acids. Trimming took 4 bases from V and 4 from J; bases not matched to a gene: 8. The CDR3 sequence: CASSPWGTAYEQYF. In DNA, the CDR3 is TGTGCCAGCAGCCCGTGGGGGACAGCATACGAGCAGTACTTC.

The chain couples TRBV5-5 to TRBJ2-6, with 11 nucleotides matching TRBD1. The CDR3 consists of 19 residues. Germline V gene data show CDR1 as SGHKS and CDR2 as YYEKEE (reference sequence). Trimming cost V 4 bases and J 6 bases; bases outside gene matches: 15. CDR3 sequence: CASSPLLDRGRKSANVLTF. Here the CDR3 DNA reads TGTGCCAGCAGCCCGCTCCTGGACAGGGGGCGAAAGTCGGCCAACGTCCTGACTTTC.

The chain uses TRBV5-8 and TRBJ2-7; 9 bases align to TRBD1. The trim removed 6 bases at V and 4 bases at J, leaving 8 bases unmatched. Germline lookup yields CDR1 SGHTS and CDR2 YDEGEE. CDR3 length equals 14 residues. CDR3 sequence (DNA): TGTGCCAGCAACCCCGGGACAGGGACATACGAGCAGTACTTC. Residues: CASNPGTGTYEQYF.

The rearrangement links TRBV12-5 to TRBJ1-6, with D perhaps matching TRBD1 (6 bases). The CDR3 runs to 13 residues. V was pared by 3 bases and J by 13 bases, with 13 bases between. Germline-derived CDR1 and CDR2 are LGHNT and FRNRAP. Here the CDR3 reads CASGLLQGLPLHF. CDR3 bases: TGTGCTAGTGGTTTATTACAGGGTTTGCCCCTCCACTTT.

This chain uses TRBV14 with TRBJ2-7, with D possibly matching TRBD1 (6 bases). The CDR3 sequence is 16 residues long. Germline values: CDR1 SGHDN, CDR2 FVKESK. V gave up 1 base and J gave up 1 base, with 14 bases separating them. CDR3 residues: CASSQVIQDRSYEQYF. CDR3 sequence (DNA): TGTGCCAGCAGCCAAGTCATCCAGGACAGATCCTACGAGCAGTACTTC.

The chain recombines TRBV6-5 with TRBJ2-1; D remains unclear. Per germline, CDR1 MNHEY and CDR2 SVGAGI. Trimming took off 5 bases at V and 4 bases at J, with 3 bases between the two ends. This CDR3 comprises 11 residues. The CDR3 sequence is CASSTYNEQFF. In nucleotides, the CDR3 is TGTGCCAGCAGTACTTACAATGAGCAGTTCTTC.

The chain employs TRBV7-9 and TRBJ2-7; TRBD1 might be the D (7 bases). Trimming took off 1 base at V and 4 bases at J, with 14 bases between the two ends. The CDR3 consists of 15 residues. Germline values: CDR1 SEHNR, CDR2 FQNEAQ (reference sequence). CDR3 protein: CASSLVVQGGYEQYF. CDR3 sequence (DNA): TGTGCCAGCAGCTTAGTGGTTCAGGGGGGTTACGAGCAGTACTTC.

CDR3 sequence (DNA): TGTGCCAGCAGTTACCCGACTAGCGGGGAGACCACAGATACGCAGTATTTT. Translated: CASSYPTSGETTDTQYF. The chain combines TRBV6-2 or TRBV6-3 with TRBJ2-3; TRBD2 aligns across 11 bases. Germline values: CDR1 MNHEY, CDR2 SVGEGT. This CDR3 is 17 amino acids long. Trimming took 2 bases from V and 2 from J; bases not matched to a gene: 6.

This chain uses TRBV12-5 with TRBJ2-1, with D hard to call. V lost 1 base and J lost 0, with 4 bases in between. The CDR3 totals 14 residues. Germline V lookup: CDR1 LGHNT, CDR2 FRNRAP. CDR3 coding DNA: TGTGCTAGTGGTTTGGACAGCTCCTACAATGAGCAGTTCTTC. Translation gives CASGLDSSYNEQFF. Full variable domain (missing parts from reference TRBV12-5 and TRBJ2-1): DARVTQTPRHKVTEMGQEVTMRCQPILGHNTVFWYRQTMMQGLELLAYFRNRAPLDDSGMPKDRFSAEMPDATLATLKIQPSEPRDSAVYFCASGLDSSYNEQFFGPGTRLTVL.

The chain couples TRBV7-3 to TRBJ2-2, with a tentative D call TRBD1 (6 bases). Between the trimmed V and J ends, which lost 6 bases and 1 base, there was a span of 9 bases. Germline V gene sequence: CDR1 SGHTA, CDR2 FQGTGA. The CDR3 totals 14 residues. The CDR3 here is CASRKGVNTGELFF. In DNA, the CDR3 is TGTGCCAGCAGGAAGGGGGTGAACACCGGGGAGCTGTTTTTT.

The rearrangement uses TRBV5-1 and TRBJ1-2, with 7 bases aligning to TRBD1. Per germline, CDR1 SGHRS and CDR2 YFSETQ. The CDR3 totals 12 residues. After removal of 4 bases from V and 8 bases from J, the junction contained 5 bases not matched to a gene. In DNA, the CDR3 is TGCGCCAGCAGCGATCAGGGGGAGGGCTACACCTTC. Its protein is CASSDQGEGYTF.

The chain couples TRBV7-3 to TRBJ2-2; 7 bases agree with TRBD1. The junction had 11 bases not matched to a gene; V was cut back by 8 bases and J by 2 bases. Germline V gene lookup returns CDR1 SGHTA and CDR2 FQGTGA. The CDR3 runs 16 residues. CDR3 amino acids: CASSLRDRLNTGELFF. The CDR3 DNA sequence: TGTGCCAGCTCCCTCCGGGACAGACTTAACACCGGGGAGCTGTTTTTT. Drawing the rest from reference TRBV7-3 and TRBJ2-2, the complete variable domain is GAGVSQTPSNKVTEKGKYVELRCDPISGHTALYWYRQSLGQGPEFLIYFQGTGAADDSGLPNDRFFAVRPEGSVSTLKIQRTERGDSAVYLCASSLRDRLNTGELFFGEGSRLTVL.